Listed below are T cell receptor beta chains from one sample, sequenced in a study of shared clonotypes between healthy human individuals. Here immunoSEQ multiplex PCR was the method, and the copy in TCRdb shows in-frame clones only, minus some. The sample carries around 2,100,000 clones, about 95% recorded once. The specimen sequenced was naive CD8+ T cells sorted from blood. The receptors originated from a man in his late teens or twenties in good health. Each CDR3 is given with its conserved first and last residue. A D gene is named only where the DNA matches it firmly. For some rows the clone size is stated as once, few or many, or as a class when expanded; others skip it.

length,J,size,V,D,CDR3,DNA
15,TRBJ2-7,once,TRBV6-5,TRBD2,CASSYSSLAAYEQYF,TGTGCCAGCAGTTACTCATCACTAGCGGCCTACGAGCAGTACTTC
12,TRBJ1-1,-,TRBV10-3,-,CAISDPEAEAFF,TGTGCCATCAGTGATCCCGAAGCTGAGGCTTTCTTT
15,TRBJ2-2,-,TRBV4-3,-,CASSQDLRSAGELFF,TGCGCCAGCAGCCAAGACTTGCGGTCCGCCGGGGAGCTGTTTTTT
14,TRBJ2-3,-,TRBV27,-,CASSLSAGHDTQYF,TGTGCCAGCAGTTTATCTGCGGGGCACGATACGCAGTATTTT
14,TRBJ2-7,-,TRBV13,TRBD1,CASSKGRGLGEQYF,TGTGCCAGCAGCAAAGGCAGGGGGCTCGGCGAGCAGTACTTC
15,TRBJ2-3,-,TRBV10-1,TRBD1,CASSEWGQGTDTQYF,TGCGCCAGCAGTGAGTGGGGACAGGGCACAGATACGCAGTATTTT
15,TRBJ2-1,-,TRBV5-1,-,CASSLEMTSYNEQFF,TGCGCCAGCAGCTTGGAGATGACTAGCTACAATGAGCAGTTCTTC
18,TRBJ2-7,-,TRBV7-9,TRBD1,CASSDVNPDRARGYEQYF,TGTGCCAGCAGCGATGTCAACCCGGACAGGGCGAGAGGCTACGAGCAGTACTTC
16,TRBJ2-2,-,TRBV19,TRBD1,CASSHPPGQGTGELFF,TGTGCCAGTAGTCATCCTCCGGGACAGGGGACCGGGGAGCTGTTTTTT
13,TRBJ2-7,-,TRBV4-2,-,CASSQKGAYEQYF,TGTGCCAGCAGCCAAAAGGGAGCCTACGAGCAGTACTTC
14,TRBJ2-7,-,TRBV7-7,-,CASNPKGVAYEQYF,TGTGCTAGCAACCCTAAGGGTGTTGCCTACGAGCAGTACTTC
16,TRBJ2-1,-,TRBV6-5,TRBD2,CASSYSISGSYNEQFF,TGTGCCAGCAGTTACTCGATTAGCGGGTCCTACAATGAGCAGTTCTTC
13,TRBJ2-5,-,TRBV15,-,CATSREVRETQYF,TGTGCCACCAGCAGAGAGGTACGAGAGACCCAGTACTTC
17,TRBJ2-7,-,TRBV5-1,TRBD2,CASSSILAGEGSYEQYF,TGCGCCAGCAGTTCGATACTAGCGGGAGAGGGGTCCTACGAGCAGTACTTC
14,TRBJ2-3,-,TRBV5-4,TRBD2,CASSLGTTIDTQYF,TGTGCCAGCAGCCTTGGGACTACTATAGATACGCAGTATTTT
13,TRBJ2-7,-,TRBV6-5,-,CASSEKMTYEQYF,TGTGCCAGCAGCGAGAAGATGACCTACGAGCAGTACTTC
15,TRBJ2-7,-,TRBV27,-,CASSLGGPSSYEQYF,TGTGCCAGCAGTTTAGGCGGACCGAGCTCCTACGAGCAGTACTTC
14,TRBJ2-7,-,TRBV11-2,-,CASSPQGGTYEQYF,TGTGCCAGCAGCCCGCAAGGTGGAACCTACGAGCAGTACTTC
16,TRBJ1-1,-,TRBV5-6,TRBD1,CASSLGGTGTDTEAFF,TGTGCCAGCAGCTTGGGAGGGACAGGGACCGACACTGAAGCTTTCTTT
13,TRBJ2-7,-,TRBV5-6,-,CASSLDGSYEQYF,TGTGCCAGCAGCTTGGATGGGTCCTACGAGCAGTACTTC
14,TRBJ2-3,-,TRBV15,TRBD2,CATSFGTSGGTQYF,TGTGCCACCAGTTTTGGGACTAGCGGTGGAACGCAGTATTTT
15,TRBJ2-5,-,TRBV11-2,TRBD2,CASRAGGGYQETQYF,TGTGCCAGCCGTGCGGGCGGGGGGTACCAAGAGACCCAGTACTTC
14,TRBJ2-5,-,TRBV7-8,-,CATISGWGEETQYF,TGTGCCACCATTTCAGGGTGGGGCGAAGAGACCCAGTACTTC
11,TRBJ1-1,-,TRBV7-9,-,CASSRGTEAFF,TGTGCCAGCAGCCGAGGGACTGAAGCTTTCTTT
14,TRBJ2-7,-,TRBV4-3,-,CASSPLGVDYEQYF,TGCGCCAGCAGCCCCCTTGGGGTGGACTACGAGCAGTACTTC
13,TRBJ2-1,-,TRBV29-1,-,CSVAHGIGNEQFF,TGCAGCGTTGCCCACGGGATTGGCAATGAGCAGTTCTTC
12,TRBJ2-3,-,TRBV6-5,TRBD2,CASRAGADTQYF,TGTGCCAGCAGGGCGGGGGCAGATACGCAGTATTTT
14,TRBJ2-7,-,TRBV19,TRBD1,CASTTGTGDHEQYF,TGTGCCAGCACTACCGGGACAGGGGACCACGAGCAGTACTTC
15,TRBJ2-5,-,TRBV27,TRBD1,CASRQTGVYQETQYF,TGTGCCAGCAGACAGACAGGGGTTTACCAAGAGACCCAGTACTTC
17,TRBJ2-2,-,TRBV14,TRBD2,CASSQDETSPNTGELFF,TGTGCCAGCAGCCAAGACGAGACTAGCCCGAACACCGGGGAGCTGTTTTTT
13,TRBJ1-2,-,TRBV30,TRBD1,CAWSSDRNYGYTF,TGTGCCTGGAGTTCGGACAGGAACTATGGCTACACCTTC
16,TRBJ2-1,-,TRBV7-6,-,CASSPSGTYSYNEQFF,TGTGCCAGCAGCCCTAGTGGGACATACTCCTACAATGAGCAGTTCTTC
18,TRBJ2-5,-,TRBV5-6,TRBD1,CASSLAVFGYRGDETQYF,TGTGCCAGCAGCCTGGCGGTTTTTGGATACAGGGGGGATGAGACCCAGTACTTC
15,TRBJ1-3,-,TRBV29-1,-,CSAAGSQGAGNTIYF,TGCAGCGCCGCCGGCTCACAGGGTGCTGGAAACACCATATATTTT
15,TRBJ2-7,-,TRBV4-3,TRBD2,CASSQELAGTYEQYF,TGCGCCAGCAGCCAAGAACTAGCGGGAACCTACGAGCAGTACTTC
15,TRBJ2-1,-,TRBV7-2,TRBD2,CASSFGPLADNEQFF,TGTGCCAGCAGCTTCGGACCCCTAGCGGACAATGAGCAGTTCTTC
17,TRBJ2-3,-,TRBV28,-,CASSLTTGMSSTDTQYF,TGTGCCAGCAGTTTGACGACAGGCATGAGTAGCACAGATACGCAGTATTTT
15,TRBJ1-4,-,TRBV5-1,TRBD1,CASSLEGTGTEKLFF,TGCGCCAGCAGCTTGGAGGGGACAGGGACCGAAAAACTGTTTTTT
13,TRBJ2-3,-,TRBV6-5,-,CASSYYMADTQYF,TGTGCCAGCAGTTACTATATGGCAGATACGCAGTATTTT
15,TRBJ2-1,once,TRBV11-2,TRBD2,CATQLVGGSYNEQFF,TGTGCCACCCAGCTTGTGGGGGGGTCCTACAATGAGCAGTTCTTC
14,TRBJ1-6,-,TRBV5-8,-,CASSLELNNSPLHF,TGTGCCAGCAGCTTGGAGCTTAATAATTCACCCCTCCACTTT
15,TRBJ2-5,-,TRBV13,-,CASSLRTGTLETQYF,TGTGCCAGCAGCTTACGGACTGGGACGTTGGAGACCCAGTACTTC